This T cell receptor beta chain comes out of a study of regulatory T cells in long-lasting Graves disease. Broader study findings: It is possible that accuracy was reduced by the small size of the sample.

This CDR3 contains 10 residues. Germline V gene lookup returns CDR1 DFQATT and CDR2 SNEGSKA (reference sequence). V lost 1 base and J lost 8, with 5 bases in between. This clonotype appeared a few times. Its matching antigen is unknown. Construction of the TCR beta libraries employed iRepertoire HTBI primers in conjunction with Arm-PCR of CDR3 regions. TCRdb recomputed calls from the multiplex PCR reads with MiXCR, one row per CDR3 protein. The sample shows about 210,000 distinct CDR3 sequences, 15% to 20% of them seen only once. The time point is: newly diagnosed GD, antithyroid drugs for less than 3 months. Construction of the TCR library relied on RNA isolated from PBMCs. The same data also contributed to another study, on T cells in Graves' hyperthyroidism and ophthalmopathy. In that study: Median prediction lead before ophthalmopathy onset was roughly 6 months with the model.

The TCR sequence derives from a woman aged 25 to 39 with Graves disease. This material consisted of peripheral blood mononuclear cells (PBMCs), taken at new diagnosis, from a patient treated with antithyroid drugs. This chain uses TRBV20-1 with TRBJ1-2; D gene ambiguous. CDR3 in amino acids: CSARAEGYTF. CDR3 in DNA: TGCAGTGCTAGAGCTGAGGGCTACACCTTC.